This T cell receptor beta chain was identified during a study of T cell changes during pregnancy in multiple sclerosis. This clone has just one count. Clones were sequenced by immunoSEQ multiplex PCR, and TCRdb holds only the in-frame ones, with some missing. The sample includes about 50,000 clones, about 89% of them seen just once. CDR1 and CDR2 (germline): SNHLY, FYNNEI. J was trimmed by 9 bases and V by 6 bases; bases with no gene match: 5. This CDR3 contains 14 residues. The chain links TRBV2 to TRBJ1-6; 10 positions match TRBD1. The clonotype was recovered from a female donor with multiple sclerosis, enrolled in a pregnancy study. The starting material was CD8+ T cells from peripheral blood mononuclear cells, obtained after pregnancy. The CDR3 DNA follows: TGTGCCAGCAGGGAGGACAGGGGGATTTCACCCCTCCACTTT. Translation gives CASREDRGISPLHF.